This TCR beta chain derives from a study of blood T cell repertoires in COVID-19. As for the study in general: The United States, Italy and Spain supplied acute and convalescent COVID-19 samples. T cells, B-cell-depleted T cells, or PBMCs provided the cDNA or gDNA that served as material.

CDR3 size: 13 residues. Trimming took off 5 bases at V and 3 bases at J, with 12 bases between the two ends. In germline, CDR1 is SGDLS, CDR2 YYNGEE. Only in-frame clones appear in the TCRdb table, and some are missing; sequencing was by immunoSEQ multiplex PCR. The sample lists about 220,000 clones; less than 90% were seen once. Sequencing was performed on PBMCs or T cells enriched from blood (not recorded which). The rearrangement joins TRBV9 to TRBJ2-7, with D possibly matching TRBD1 (7 bases). This sequence was found in a woman aged 30 to 39 who had recovered from COVID-19. The CDR3 coding sequence is TGTGCCAGCAGACGACAGGGAGGCTACGAGCAGTACTTC. This encodes CASRRQGGYEQYF.